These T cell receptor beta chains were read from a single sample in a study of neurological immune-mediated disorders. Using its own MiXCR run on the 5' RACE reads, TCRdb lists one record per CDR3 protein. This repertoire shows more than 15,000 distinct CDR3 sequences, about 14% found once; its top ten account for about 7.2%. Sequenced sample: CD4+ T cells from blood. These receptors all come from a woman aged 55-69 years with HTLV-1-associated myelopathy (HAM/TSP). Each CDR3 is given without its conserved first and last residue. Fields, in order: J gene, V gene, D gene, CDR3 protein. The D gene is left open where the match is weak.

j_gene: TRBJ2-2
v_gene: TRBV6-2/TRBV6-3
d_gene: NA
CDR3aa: ASSLQVNTGELF

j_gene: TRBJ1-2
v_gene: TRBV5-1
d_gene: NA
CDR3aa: ASSLVFGDNYGYT

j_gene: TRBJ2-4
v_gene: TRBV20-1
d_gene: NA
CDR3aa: SADLRGVAKNIQY

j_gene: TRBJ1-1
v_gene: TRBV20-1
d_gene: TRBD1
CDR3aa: SARDSWDRGANTEAF

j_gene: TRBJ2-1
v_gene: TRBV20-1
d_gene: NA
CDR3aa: SASGLSNEQF

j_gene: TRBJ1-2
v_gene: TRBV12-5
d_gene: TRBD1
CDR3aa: ASGLGLDRGLDYGYT

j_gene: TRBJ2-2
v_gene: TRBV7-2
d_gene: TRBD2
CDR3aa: ASSRRGGVDTGELF

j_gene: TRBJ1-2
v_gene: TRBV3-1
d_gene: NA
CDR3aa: ASSQSEGEAGGYT

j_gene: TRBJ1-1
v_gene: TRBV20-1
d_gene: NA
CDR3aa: SARILSTESF

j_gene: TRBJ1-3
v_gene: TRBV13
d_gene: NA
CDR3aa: ASSFYICSAADRVRGNTIY

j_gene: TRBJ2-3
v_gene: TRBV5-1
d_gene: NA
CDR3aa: ASSLKIDTQY

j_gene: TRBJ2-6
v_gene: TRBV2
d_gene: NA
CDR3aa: ASTYRARSSGANVLT

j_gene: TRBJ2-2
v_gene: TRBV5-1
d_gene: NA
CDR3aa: ASSFYICSAYEAGAGELF

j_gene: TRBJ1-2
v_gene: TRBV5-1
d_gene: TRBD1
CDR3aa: ASSLRTGDYGYT

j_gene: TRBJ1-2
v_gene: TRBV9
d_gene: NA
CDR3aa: ASSPSISNYGYT

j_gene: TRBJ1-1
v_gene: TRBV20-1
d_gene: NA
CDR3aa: STLLPRGNTEAF

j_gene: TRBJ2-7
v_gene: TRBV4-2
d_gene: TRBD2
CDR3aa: ASSPIPTGGKDEQ

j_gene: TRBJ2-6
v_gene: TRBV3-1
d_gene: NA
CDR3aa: ASSHGRPGANVLT

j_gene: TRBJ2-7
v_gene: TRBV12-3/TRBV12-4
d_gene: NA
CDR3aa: ASSPRRPGGGASSYEQY

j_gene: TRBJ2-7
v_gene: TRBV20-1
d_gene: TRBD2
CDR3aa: SARLAGGLTYEQY

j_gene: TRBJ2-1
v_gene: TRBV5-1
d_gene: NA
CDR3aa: ASIFPGSSYNEQF

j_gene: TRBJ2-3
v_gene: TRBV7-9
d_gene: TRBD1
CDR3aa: ASSSVGQGQLNTQY

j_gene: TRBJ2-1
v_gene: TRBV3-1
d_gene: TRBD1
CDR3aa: ASSPIGQGAGNEQF

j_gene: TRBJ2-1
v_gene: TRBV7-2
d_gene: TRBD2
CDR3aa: ASSLGWEGFNEQF

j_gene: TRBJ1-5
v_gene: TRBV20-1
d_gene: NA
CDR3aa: SARAPISNQPQH

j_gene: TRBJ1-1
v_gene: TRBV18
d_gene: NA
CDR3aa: ASSPPTTHKEAF

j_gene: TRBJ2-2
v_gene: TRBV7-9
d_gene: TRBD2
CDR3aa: ASSRTSGRGTGELF

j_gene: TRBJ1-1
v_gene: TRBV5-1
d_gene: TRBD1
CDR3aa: ASSPGTGLIMGNTEAF

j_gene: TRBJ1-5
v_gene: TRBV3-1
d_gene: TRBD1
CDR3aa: ASSQGTGGSGNQPQH

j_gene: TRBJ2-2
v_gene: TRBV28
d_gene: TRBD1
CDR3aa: ASSLTTGDTGELF

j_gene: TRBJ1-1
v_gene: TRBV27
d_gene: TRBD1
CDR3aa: ASSPWTGGNTEAF

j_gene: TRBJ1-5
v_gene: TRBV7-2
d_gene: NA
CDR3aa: ASSFYICSASEDPGQPQH

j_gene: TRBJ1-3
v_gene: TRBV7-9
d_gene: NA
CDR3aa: ASSQGHAGSGNTIY

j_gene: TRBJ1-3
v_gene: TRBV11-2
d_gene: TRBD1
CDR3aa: ASSVTGSSGNTIY

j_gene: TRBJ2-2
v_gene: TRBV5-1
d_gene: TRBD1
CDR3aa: ASITRTGNTGELF

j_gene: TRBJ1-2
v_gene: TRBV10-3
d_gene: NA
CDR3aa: ASVRTGVNYGYT

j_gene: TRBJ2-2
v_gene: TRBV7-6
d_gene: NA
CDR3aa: ASSLEGASLGELF

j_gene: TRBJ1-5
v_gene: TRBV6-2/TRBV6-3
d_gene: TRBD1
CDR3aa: ASSWGQGAESNQPQH

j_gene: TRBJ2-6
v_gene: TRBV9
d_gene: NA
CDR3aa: ASSQHSSGANVLT

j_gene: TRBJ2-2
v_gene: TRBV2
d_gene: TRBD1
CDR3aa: ASSLEQDRDGGELF

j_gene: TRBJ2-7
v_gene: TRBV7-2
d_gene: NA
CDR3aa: ASSLEGSKQY

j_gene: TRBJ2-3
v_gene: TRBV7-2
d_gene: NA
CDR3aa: ASSPNRRGKGADTQY

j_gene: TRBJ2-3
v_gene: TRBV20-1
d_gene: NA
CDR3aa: SARRIPDTQY

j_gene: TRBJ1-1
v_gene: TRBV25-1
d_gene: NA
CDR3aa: ASSATFGRFEAF

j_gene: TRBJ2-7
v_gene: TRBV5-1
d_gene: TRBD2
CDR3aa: ASSLRGTSAPGGQY

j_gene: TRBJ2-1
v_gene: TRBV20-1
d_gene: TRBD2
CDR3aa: SARGPGREGLNEQF

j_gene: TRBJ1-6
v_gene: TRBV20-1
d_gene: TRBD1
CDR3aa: SAADRGVNSPLH

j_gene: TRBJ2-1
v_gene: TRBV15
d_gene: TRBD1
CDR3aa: ATSRDRDSRYNEQF

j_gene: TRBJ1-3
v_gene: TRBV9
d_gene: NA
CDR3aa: ASSVGHQSSGNTIY

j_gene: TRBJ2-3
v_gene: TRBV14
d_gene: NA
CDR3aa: ASSQDLGGRTDTQY

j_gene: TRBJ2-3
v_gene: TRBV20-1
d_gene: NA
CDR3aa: SAREPGPTDTQY

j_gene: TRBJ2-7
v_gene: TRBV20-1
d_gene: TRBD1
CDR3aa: SAGPDRVEQY

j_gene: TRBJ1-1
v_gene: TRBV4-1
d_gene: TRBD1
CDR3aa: ASSQGTGGSNTEAF

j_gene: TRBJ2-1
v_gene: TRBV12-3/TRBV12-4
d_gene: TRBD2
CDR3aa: ASSFDWGLAGVDEQF

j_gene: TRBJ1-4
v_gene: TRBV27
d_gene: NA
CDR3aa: ASRPNLSGEKLF

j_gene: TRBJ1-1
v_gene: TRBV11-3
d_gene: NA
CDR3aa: ASSLNADTEAF

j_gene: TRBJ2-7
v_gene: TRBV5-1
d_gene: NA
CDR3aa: ASSLGVGRGSYEQY

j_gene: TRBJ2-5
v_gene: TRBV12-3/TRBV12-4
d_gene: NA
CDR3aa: ASIRDLRETQY

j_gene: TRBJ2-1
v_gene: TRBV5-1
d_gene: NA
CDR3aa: ASSLAYTLDEQF

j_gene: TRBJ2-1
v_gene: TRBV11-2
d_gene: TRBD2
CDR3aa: ASSFSPGGGNEQF